This is a list of T cell receptor beta chains from one sample in a study of blood T cell repertoires in COVID-19. Clones were sequenced by immunoSEQ multiplex PCR, and TCRdb holds only the in-frame ones, with some missing. Here the sample spans about 340,000 clones, approximately 87% being singletons. The source material was peripheral blood. The receptors come from a woman in her forties or fifties with COVID-19, enrolled during active disease. CDR3s include the opening cysteine and the closing phenylalanine or tryptophan.

TRBV19	TRBJ2-5	CASSINRGRETQYF
TRBV5-6	TRBJ2-7	CASSFRQGHSYEQYF
TRBV30	TRBJ1-2	CAWSSPAGGYGYTF
TRBV2	TRBJ1-5	CASSEASLEPQHF
TRBV29-1	TRBJ2-5	CSVDSQDTGETQYF
TRBV12-3/TRBV12-4	TRBJ1-1	CASSVQGAEAFF
TRBV29-1	TRBJ1-1	CSVLKGSRATTEAFF
TRBV24-1	TRBJ2-7	CATSAIGQREQYF
TRBV19	TRBJ1-1	CASSIPTGMDTEAFF
TRBV28	TRBJ1-1	CASRPYGGGMNTEAFF
TRBV2	TRBJ1-1	CASRLDRGRGTEAFF
TRBV4-1	TRBJ1-4	CASSQGWRDREEKLFF
TRBV6-5	TRBJ2-7	CASSYRDRGQYEQYF
TRBV5-4	TRBJ2-3	CASSTAGGPQDTQYF
TRBV11-2	TRBJ2-1	CASSLDDRGWAEQFF
TRBV6-1	TRBJ1-2	CASSERGGGYGYTF
TRBV7-2	TRBJ2-5	CASSLVVETQYF
TRBV6-2/TRBV6-3	TRBJ2-3	CASSYVQGLKYF
TRBV6-5	TRBJ1-5	CASKTRGINQPQHF
TRBV11-3	TRBJ2-3	CASSLDGTSTDTQYF
TRBV7-9	TRBJ2-5	CASSLGASGRSKGETQYF
TRBV6-5	TRBJ2-2	CASRPGGPAGELFF
TRBV27	TRBJ2-3	CASSLSGPAGSGTDTQYF
TRBV30	TRBJ2-1	CAWSVAEALYNEQFF
TRBV7-2	TRBJ2-7	CASSLGVAGYEQYF
TRBV24-1	TRBJ2-5	CATSELGANGRETQYF
TRBV5-1	TRBJ1-1	CASSFGGVKAEAFF
TRBV29-1	TRBJ2-7	CSVGAVYSYEQYF